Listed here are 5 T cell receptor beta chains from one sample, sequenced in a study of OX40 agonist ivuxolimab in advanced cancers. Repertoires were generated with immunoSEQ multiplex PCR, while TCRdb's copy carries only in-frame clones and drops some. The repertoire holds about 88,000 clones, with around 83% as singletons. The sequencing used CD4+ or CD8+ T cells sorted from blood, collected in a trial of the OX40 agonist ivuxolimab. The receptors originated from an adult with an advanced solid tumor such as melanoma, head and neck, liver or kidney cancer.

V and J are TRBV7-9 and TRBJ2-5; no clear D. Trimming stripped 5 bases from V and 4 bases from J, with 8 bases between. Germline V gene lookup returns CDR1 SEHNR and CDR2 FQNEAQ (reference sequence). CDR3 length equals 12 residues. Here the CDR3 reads CASSPTTETQYF. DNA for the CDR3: TGTGCCAGCAGCCCAACTACAGAGACCCAGTACTTC.

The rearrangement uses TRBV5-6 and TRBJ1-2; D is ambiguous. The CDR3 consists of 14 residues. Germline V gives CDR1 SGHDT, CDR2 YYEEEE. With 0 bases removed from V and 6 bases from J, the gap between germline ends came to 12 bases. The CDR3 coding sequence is TGTGCCAGCAGCTTGGTTGGCGAGCCAGATGGCTACACCTTC. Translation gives CASSLVGEPDGYTF.

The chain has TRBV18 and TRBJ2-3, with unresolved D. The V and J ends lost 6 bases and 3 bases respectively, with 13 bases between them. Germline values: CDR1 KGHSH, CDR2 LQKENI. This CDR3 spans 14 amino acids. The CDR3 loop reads CASSHLSETDTQYF. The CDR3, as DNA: TGTGCCAGCTCTCATTTATCGGAGACAGATACGCAGTATTTT.

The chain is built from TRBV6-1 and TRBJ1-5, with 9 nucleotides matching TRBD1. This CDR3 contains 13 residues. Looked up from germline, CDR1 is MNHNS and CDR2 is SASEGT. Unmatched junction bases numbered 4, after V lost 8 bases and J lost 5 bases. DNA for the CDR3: TGTGCCAGCGCCGACAGGGGGGATCAGCCCCAGCATTTT. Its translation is CASADRGDQPQHF.

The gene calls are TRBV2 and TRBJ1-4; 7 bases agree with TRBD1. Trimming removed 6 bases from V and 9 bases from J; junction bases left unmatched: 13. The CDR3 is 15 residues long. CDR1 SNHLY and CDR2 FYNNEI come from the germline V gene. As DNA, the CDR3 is TGTGCCAGCAGCCCAACAGGGGTTACTCTGAAAAAACTGTTTTTT. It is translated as CASSPTGVTLKKLFF.